This T cell receptor (beta chain) was captured by sequencing in a study of OX40 agonist ivuxolimab in advanced cancers. Study results and caveats: Relative to CD4+, CD8+ T cells held more expanded clones on average.

Remarks on this clone: Its antigen remains unknown.

The CDR3 spans 15 residues. V dropped 5 bases and J dropped 4 bases, with 15 bases sitting between them. The germline V gene has CDR1 LNHDA and CDR2 SQIVND (reference sequence). Data came from immunoSEQ multiplex PCR; TCRdb stores just in-frame clones and leaves some out. This sample carries approximately 44,000 clones, around 80% of them seen once, and the ten largest clones take about 10%. The specimen was CD4+ or CD8+ T cells sorted from blood, collected in a trial of the OX40 agonist ivuxolimab. The rearrangement joins TRBV19 to TRBJ2-1; maybe TRBD2 (5 bases). The receptor comes from an adult with an advanced solid tumor such as melanoma, head and neck, liver or kidney cancer. CDR3 loop: CASSSTPGKYNEQFF. The DNA of the CDR3 is TGTGCCAGTAGTTCCACACCGGGGAAATACAATGAGCAGTTCTTC.